Below are 7 T cell receptor beta chains sequenced from a single sample in a study of T cells in Graves' hyperthyroidism and ophthalmopathy. The investigators amplified TCR beta CDR3 regions from RNA transcripts. First-round RT-PCR targeting the TCR CDR3 was performed with the HTBI primer set. Via MiXCR, TCRdb re-called the multiplex PCR reads, giving one row per CDR3 protein. This sample has 300,000 to 450,000 distinct CDR3 sequences, with approximately 25% found just once. Specimen: blood. These receptor sequences come from a man aged 45 to 65 with Graves' hyperthyroidism.

The rearrangement uses TRBV27 and TRBJ1-1; unclear D gene. The V end lost 5 bases, the J end lost 12 bases, and 16 bases lay between the germline ends. Germline V gene sequence: CDR1 MNHEY, CDR2 SMNVEV (reference sequence). The CDR3 runs 12 residues. This chain's CDR3 is CASSPMGRGTFF. The CDR3 bases are TGTGCCAGCAGTCCCATGGGTCGGGGAACTTTCTTT.

There are a few counts of this clonotype. The rearrangement uses TRBV12-3 or TRBV12-4 and TRBJ1-1; a weak D match, TRBD1 (5 bases). The CDR3 runs to 14 residues. Trimming left V 6 bases short and J 3 bases short, with 14 bases between. As DNA, the CDR3 is TGTGCCAGCAGCCCCGGCGGACACTACACTGAAGCTTTCTTT. This gives the protein CASSPGGHYTEAFF.

V usage is TRBV6-9 and J usage is TRBJ1-2; no definite D call. The germline gives CDR1 MNHGY, CDR2 SVAAGI. The V and J ends lost 3 bases and 5 bases respectively, with 16 bases between them. The CDR3 has 15 amino acids. CDR3 residues: CASSYGGQTRYGYTF. CDR3 sequence (DNA): TGTGCCAGCAGTTACGGAGGGCAGACTCGATATGGCTACACCTTC.

With regard to this clonotype: A much larger clone lies a single base off, so this may be a read error. The gene calls are TRBV28 and TRBJ1-2; TRBD1 might be the D (6 bases). Germline CDR1 and CDR2: MDHEN and SYDVKM. Between the trimmed V and J ends, which lost 2 bases and 7 bases, there was a span of 11 bases. The CDR3 consists of 13 residues. CDR3 amino acids: CASSLGGARGYTF. The CDR3, as DNA: TGTGCCAGCAGTTTAGGGGGGGCGCGTGGCTACACCTTC.

The J gene is TRBJ1-1, the V gene TRBV30, with D hard to call. The CDR3 spans 16 residues. CDR1 is GTSNPN, CDR2 SVGIG, per germline (reference sequence). V lost 0 bases and J 2 bases, leaving 16 bases between the germline ends. The CDR3 sequence: CAWSVRSGWPNTEAFF. In DNA form, the CDR3 reads TGTGCCTGGAGTGTTCGTTCCGGGTGGCCCAACACTGAAGCTTTCTTT.

Ten or more counts support this clonotype. The V gene is TRBV11-3, the J gene TRBJ2-3, with 9 bases lining up with TRBD2. Germline loops: CDR1 SGHNT, CDR2 YENEEA. Trimming removed 4 bases from V and 4 bases from J; junction bases left unmatched: 9. The CDR3 runs 16 residues. The CDR3 loop reads CASSSLAGEEADTQYF. The CDR3, as DNA: TGTGCCAGCAGCTCCTTAGCGGGAGAAGAGGCAGATACGCAGTATTTT.

This chain links TRBV6-4 with TRBJ2-1, with D unclear. Germline V gene data show CDR1 as MRHNA and CDR2 as SNTAGT. The V and J ends lost 0 bases and 3 bases respectively, with 3 bases between them. The CDR3 is 13 amino acids. CDR3 nucleotide sequence: TGTGCCAGCAGTGACTCGCACTACAATGAGCAGTTCTTC. This gives the protein CASSDSHYNEQFF.